Listed here are 22 T cell receptor beta chains from one sample, sequenced in a study of CD8+CD57+ T cells in acquired aplastic anemia. Investigators profiled TCR beta VDJ and CDR3 from genomic DNA template. Each CDR3 protein is one row after TCRdb ran MiXCR on the reads. This table holds around 190,000 distinct CDR3 sequences, around 63% found once. The sample taken for sequencing was sorted CD4+, CD8+, or CD8+CD57+ T cells (not recorded which) from PBMCs. Every receptor here comes from a human donor in good health.

Many counts were recorded for this clonotype. V is TRBV9 and J is TRBJ2-1; D remains unclear. V was pared by 2 bases and J by 9 bases, with 6 bases between. This CDR3 comprises 11 residues. CDR1 is SGDLS and CDR2 is YYNGEE in the germline V gene. In DNA, the CDR3 is TGTGCCAGCAGCGTTGGCCGTGAGCAGTTCTTC. Its protein product is CASSVGREQFF.

This clonotype has a count of ten or more. The chain has TRBV6-2 or TRBV6-3 and TRBJ2-5; the D is unclear. Trimming removed 6 bases from V and 1 base from J, with 0 bases in between. The germline CDR1 and CDR2 sequences are MNHEY and SVGEGT. This CDR3 is 10 amino acids long. The CDR3 protein is CASSQETQYF. The CDR3 DNA sequence: TGTGCCAGCAGCCAAGAGACCCAGTACTTC.

The chain has TRBV19 and TRBJ2-7, with TRBD2 as a possible D gene (6 bases). Germline V lookup: CDR1 LNHDA, CDR2 SQIVND (reference sequence). V lost 3 bases to trimming and J lost 0 bases, with 12 bases between them. This CDR3 comprises 15 residues. The CDR3 region is CASSIMAGNSYEQYF. The CDR3 nucleotides are TGTGCCAGTAGTATCATGGCGGGAAACTCCTACGAGCAGTACTTC.

This clonotype has ten or more counts. J is TRBJ2-5 and V is TRBV18; D is undetermined. Germline-derived CDR1 and CDR2 are KGHSH and LQKENI. Trimming took 8 bases from V and 5 from J, leaving 18 bases between them. The CDR3 is made up of 14 amino acids. CDR3 in amino acids: CASAQSRDRETQYF. The CDR3 nucleotides read TGTGCCAGCGCGCAGTCACGCGATCGGGAGACCCAGTACTTC.

The chain carries TRBV5-6 and TRBJ2-7; 7 positions match TRBD1. Germline V lookup: CDR1 SGHDT, CDR2 YYEEEE. Germline trimming cut 4 bases from V and 3 bases from J; bases unmatched to any gene: 7. The CDR3 runs 14 residues. The CDR3 spells CASSIGDSYYEQYF. The CDR3 DNA sequence: TGTGCCAGCAGCATAGGGGACAGCTACTACGAGCAGTACTTC. The variable domain in full, completed from reference TRBV5-6 and TRBJ2-7, reads DAGVTQSPTHLIKTRGQQVTLRCSPKSGHDTVSWYQQALGQGPQFIFQYYEEEERQRGNFPDRFSGHQFPNYSSELNVNALLLGDSALYLCASSIGDSYYEQYFGPGTRLTVT.

V and J are TRBV6-6 and TRBJ1-6; D unclear. There are 13 residues in the CDR3. V lost 0 bases to trimming and J lost 10 bases, with 7 bases between them. The germline CDR1 and CDR2 sequences are MNHNY and SVGAGI (reference sequence). Written as DNA, the CDR3 is TGTGCCAGCAGTTACTCACGGGGATCACCCCTCCACTTT. The encoded protein is CASSYSRGSPLHF.

This clonotype was observed at least ten times. The chain is built from TRBV10-3 and TRBJ1-2; D is unresolved. The V gene's germline CDR1 is ENHRY and CDR2 SYGVKD. This CDR3 has 15 amino acids. V dropped 3 bases and J dropped 6 bases, with 17 bases sitting between them. The CDR3 reads CAISEEGGLLDGYTF. DNA for the CDR3: TGTGCCATCAGTGAAGAGGGAGGTTTGTTGGATGGCTACACCTTC.

This clonotype appeared many times. Here the CDR3 reads CASSVVAGRGYYNEQFF. DNA for the CDR3: TGTGCCAGCAGCGTAGTGGCGGGACGGGGGTACTACAATGAGCAGTTCTTC. The rearrangement links TRBV9 to TRBJ2-1; possible D gene TRBD2, 6 bases. The CDR3 length is 17 residues. Trimming pared 0 bases from V and 3 bases from J, leaving 16 bases between. The V gene's germline CDR1 is SGDLS and CDR2 YYNGEE.

This rearrangement joins TRBV20-1 to TRBJ2-7; 7 bases are a match to TRBD2. Unmatched junction bases numbered 3, after V lost 5 bases and J lost 2 bases. Germline CDR1 and CDR2: DFQATT and SNEGSKA (reference sequence). CDR3 length equals 12 residues. For the CDR3, the DNA is TGCAGTGCTCCTGGGGGGGCCTACGAGCAGTACTTC. It encodes CSAPGGAYEQYF.

V gene TRBV2 combines with J gene TRBJ2-7; perhaps TRBD2 as D (6 bases). Per the germline V gene, CDR1 is SNHLY and CDR2 is FYNNEI. The ends were cut back, 4 bases at V and 2 bases at J, with 9 bases in the middle. CDR3 length: 13 residues. The DNA for the CDR3 is TGTGCCAGCAGTGGGGACTCTCCCTACGAGCAGTACTTC. Translation: CASSGDSPYEQYF.

V is TRBV20-1 and J is TRBJ1-1; D gene ambiguous. Trimming removed 2 bases at V and 5 bases at J, with 3 bases between. The germline CDR1 and CDR2 sequences are DFQATT and SNEGSKA (reference sequence). This CDR3 contains 10 residues. In nucleotides, the CDR3 is TGCAGTGCTAGAAGGACTGAAGCTTTCTTT. Its protein product is CSARRTEAFF.

The V call is TRBV7-9, the J call TRBJ1-2, with D tentatively TRBD1 (5 bases). This CDR3 is built from 12 residues. Germline V gene sequence: CDR1 SEHNR, CDR2 FQNEAQ (reference sequence). The V and J ends lost 1 base and 12 bases respectively, with 12 bases between them. The CDR3 DNA follows: TGTGCCAGCAGCTTAGGGACATCCGGTAACACCTTC. This translates into CASSLGTSGNTF.

In this sample, this clonotype turned up once. The conserved closing phenylalanine or tryptophan is absent in this CDR3, likely reflecting a read error. The rearrangement joins TRBV7-3 to TRBJ2-3; D unresolved. The CDR3 has 11 residues. The V end lost 7 bases, the J end lost 6 bases, and 8 bases lay between the germline ends. Germline V lookup: CDR1 SGHTA, CDR2 FQGTGA. The CDR3 sequence is CASTRRDTQYL. DNA of the CDR3: TGTGCCAGCACCCGCCGTGATACGCAGTATTTG.

Ten or more counts support this clonotype. V is TRBV6-5 and J is TRBJ2-5; 7 bases are shared with TRBD2. The CDR3 has 16 residues. Germline V gene sequence: CDR1 MNHEY, CDR2 SVGAGI. Trimming at V came to 2 bases and at J to 5 bases, leaving 11 bases not matched to a gene. The chain's CDR3 is CASSYPRLAGDETQYF. CDR3 coding DNA: TGTGCCAGCAGTTACCCGCGACTAGCCGGGGACGAGACCCAGTACTTC.

This clonotype was seen more than once but under ten times. Being one base from a much bigger clone, this may be a read error. The rearrangement uses TRBV20-1 and TRBJ1-2; 7 bases match TRBD1. Germline V gene sequence: CDR1 DFQATT, CDR2 SNEGSKA (reference sequence). J gave up 7 bases and V 3 bases, and 8 bases lay outside the gene matches. The CDR3 is 13 residues long. The CDR3 reads CSAREVTGTGYTF. The CDR3 DNA reads as TGCAGTGCTAGGGAGGTGACAGGGACTGGCTACACCTTC.

The rearrangement links TRBV12-3 or TRBV12-4 to TRBJ2-7; 9 bases match TRBD2. CDR3 length equals 14 residues. With V trimmed by 5 bases and J by 3 bases, 5 bases remained unmatched. The CDR3 reads CASSRRLAVYEQYF. DNA of the CDR3: TGTGCCAGCAGTCGTCGACTAGCGGTCTACGAGCAGTACTTC.

This chain connects TRBV2 to TRBJ2-5; 9 bases match TRBD1. Trimming cost V 0 bases and J 6 bases; bases outside gene matches: 11. Per germline, CDR1 SNHLY and CDR2 FYNNEI. The CDR3 totals 17 residues. The CDR3 loop reads CASSEAILGDRDKTQYF. The DNA of the CDR3 is TGTGCCAGCAGTGAAGCAATCCTAGGGGACAGGGACAAGACCCAGTACTTC.

In its sample, this clonotype was seen many times. This chain uses TRBV7-3 with TRBJ2-3, with D unresolved. CDR1 and CDR2 from the germline V gene are SGHTA and FQGTGA. The germline V and J ends were trimmed by 5 bases and 5 bases, with 11 bases remaining between them. The CDR3 has 13 residues. The CDR3 nucleotides are TGTGCCAGCAGCCCCCCGGAACGAGATACGCAGTATTTT. It codes for CASSPPERDTQYF.

J is TRBJ2-7 and V is TRBV29-1; the D gene is possibly TRBD2 (6 bases). The V end was cut by 2 bases, the J end by 6 bases, with 11 bases between. The germline CDR1 and CDR2 sequences are SQVTM and ANQGSEA. There are 12 residues in the CDR3. The CDR3 sequence: CSVEKLAGEQYF. The CDR3 DNA follows: TGCAGCGTTGAAAAACTAGCTGGCGAGCAGTACTTC.

The rearrangement uses TRBV7-9 and TRBJ2-1; TRBD2 matches at 9 bases. Germline trimming cut 10 bases from V and 6 bases from J; bases unmatched to any gene: 10. There are 14 residues in the CDR3. Germline V gene sequence: CDR1 SEHNR, CDR2 FQNEAQ (reference sequence). The CDR3 nucleotides are TGTGCCACACAAGACGGGACTAGCAGCAATGAGCAGTTCTTC. Amino acids: CATQDGTSSNEQFF.

The V and J genes are TRBV6-2 or TRBV6-3 and TRBJ1-6; no clear D. V lost 6 bases, J lost 7 bases, and 25 bases lay in between. The CDR3 is 18 residues long. Germline values: CDR1 MNHEY, CDR2 SVGEGT. CDR3 nucleotides: TGTGCCAGCAGGAGAGCTGGGAGATCGGACCCGATGAATTCACCCCTCCACTTT. Translated: CASRRAGRSDPMNSPLHF.

This chain joins TRBV2 and TRBJ2-3, with 7 bases lining up with TRBD2. Germline V gene data show CDR1 as SNHLY and CDR2 as FYNNEI. The CDR3 loop spans 15 amino acids. The J segment lost 0 bases and the V segment lost 8 bases, leaving 8 bases of the junction unmatched. CDR3 DNA sequence: TGTGCCAGCGTCGAACTAGCGCCTAGCACAGATACGCAGTATTTT. Its protein is CASVELAPSTDTQYF.